The next 2 T cell receptor beta chains were all read from a single sample in a study of blood T cell repertoires in COVID-19. Sequencing was performed with immunoSEQ multiplex PCR; in TCRdb, only in-frame clones are kept and a portion is missing. Of more than 200,000 clones in the sample, roughly 86% are singletons; the top ten hold 2.7%. Specimen: peripheral blood. The receptor source for this set is a woman aged 55-75 years with acute or convalescent COVID-19.

This rearrangement joins TRBV7-2 to TRBJ1-5; D ambiguous. The CDR3 runs to 13 residues. The V and J ends lost 3 bases and 4 bases respectively, with 7 bases between them. The germline CDR1 and CDR2 sequences are SGHTA and FQGNSA. The CDR3 coding sequence is TGTGCCAGCAGCTTCAACAGAAATCAGCCCCAGCATTTT. It yields the protein CASSFNRNQPQHF.

This chain connects TRBV28 to TRBJ1-2, with D unclear. There are 14 residues in the CDR3. The V gene's germline CDR1 is MDHEN and CDR2 SYDVKM. The V gene lost 8 bases and the J gene lost 4 bases, with 17 bases spanning the gap. In DNA, the CDR3 is TGTGCCAGCCGTCCGGCACACGGAGTCTATGGCTACACCTTC. It codes for CASRPAHGVYGYTF.